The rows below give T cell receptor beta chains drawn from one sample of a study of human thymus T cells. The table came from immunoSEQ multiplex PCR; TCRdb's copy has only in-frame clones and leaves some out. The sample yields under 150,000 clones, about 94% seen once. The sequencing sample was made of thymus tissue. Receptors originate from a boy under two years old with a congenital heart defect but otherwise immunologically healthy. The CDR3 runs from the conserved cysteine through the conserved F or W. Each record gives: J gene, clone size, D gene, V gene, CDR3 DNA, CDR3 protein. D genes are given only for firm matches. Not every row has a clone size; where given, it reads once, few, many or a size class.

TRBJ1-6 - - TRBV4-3 TGCGCCAGCAGCCAACGGCGCGATTCACCCCTCCACTTT CASSQRRDSPLHF
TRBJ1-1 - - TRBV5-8 TGTGCCAGCAGCTTGAACCAGGACGCTGAAGCTTTCTTT CASSLNQDAEAFF
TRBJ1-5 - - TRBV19 TGTGCCAGTACAGGGCCGGAAAAGGAGCCCCAGCATTTT CASTGPEKEPQHF
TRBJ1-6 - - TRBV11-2 TGTGCCAGCAGCCCGATCGGGACGTTTTATAATTCACCCCTCCACTTT CASSPIGTFYNSPLHF
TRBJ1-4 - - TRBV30 TGTGCCTGGAGTGTACATTATTGGGCAGGGGAAACTAATGAAAAACTGTTTTTT CAWSVHYWAGETNEKLFF
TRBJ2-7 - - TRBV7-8 TGTGCCAGCAGCTTAGAAACAAGGACCGGCGAGCAGTACTTC CASSLETRTGEQYF
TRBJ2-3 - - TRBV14 TGTGCCAGCAGACGGGACCCCAGCACAGATACGCAGTATTTT CASRRDPSTDTQYF
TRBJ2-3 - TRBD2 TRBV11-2 TGTGCCAGCAGCCTACACGGCCGGGGGGGAAGGACAGATACGCAGTATTTT CASSLHGRGGRTDTQYF
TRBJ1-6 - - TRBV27 TGTGCCAGCAGTTTCGGTATCTCCCCGGCATATAATTCACCCCTCCACTTT CASSFGISPAYNSPLHF
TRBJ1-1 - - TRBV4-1 TGCGCCAGCAGCCAAGATGTGCAGATGAACACTGAAGCTTTCTTT CASSQDVQMNTEAFF
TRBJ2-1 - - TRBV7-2 TGTGCCAGCAGCTTAGAGACGGGGATCCACTCCTACAATGAGCAGTTCTTC CASSLETGIHSYNEQFF
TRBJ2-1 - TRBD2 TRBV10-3 TGTGCCATCAGCTCCCCATCTAGCGGGGTTGAGAATGAGCAGTTCTTC CAISSPSSGVENEQFF
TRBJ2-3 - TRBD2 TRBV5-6 TGTGCCAGCAGTTCGTCTGGCGGTGGCGGGGGGGGCACAGATACGCAGTATTTT CASSSSGGGGGGTDTQYF
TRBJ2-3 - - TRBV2 TGTGCCAGCAGTGAATCTGGAGATACGCAGTATTTT CASSESGDTQYF
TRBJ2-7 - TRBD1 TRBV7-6 TGTGCCAGCAGCGCGGACAGGGGCTCCTACGAGCAGTACTTC CASSADRGSYEQYF
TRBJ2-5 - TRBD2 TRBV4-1 TGCGCCAGCAGCCAACAACTAGCGGGGGGGACACCCCGGGAGACCCAGTACTTC CASSQQLAGGTPRETQYF
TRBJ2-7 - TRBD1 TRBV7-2 TGTGCCAGCAGCCCAGGGGGCTCCTACGAGCAGTACTTC CASSPGGSYEQYF
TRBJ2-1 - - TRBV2 TGTGCCAGCAGTGACAGGGGCGACTACTACAATGAGCAGTTCTTC CASSDRGDYYNEQFF
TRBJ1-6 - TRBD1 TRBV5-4 TGTGCCAGCACCTATCAGGACAGGGCCGTCTATAATTCACCCCTCCACTTT CASTYQDRAVYNSPLHF
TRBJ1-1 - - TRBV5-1 TGCGCCAGCAGCTTGGATCCGGGGATGAACACTGAAGCTTTCTTT CASSLDPGMNTEAFF
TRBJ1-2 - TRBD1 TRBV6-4 TGTGCCAGCAGTGCTCAAACCGGGACAGGGGGCTTTAACTATGGCTACACCTTC CASSAQTGTGGFNYGYTF
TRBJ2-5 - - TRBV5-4 TGTGCCAGCGACTGCCGGGACTGTGGGGGGAAGACCCAGTACTTC CASDCRDCGGKTQYF
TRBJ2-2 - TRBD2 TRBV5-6 TGTGCCAGCAGCTTGGACCCATGGACTAGCGGGGGGACCGGGGAGCTGTTTTTT CASSLDPWTSGGTGELFF
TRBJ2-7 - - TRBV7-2 TGTGCCAGCAGCTACCGGGCGGGACCCGACTACGAGCAGTACTTC CASSYRAGPDYEQYF
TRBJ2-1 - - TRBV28 TGTGCCAGCAAGGACAATGAGCAGTTCTTC CASKDNEQFF
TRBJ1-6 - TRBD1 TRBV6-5 TGTGCCAGCAGTTACTGGCAGGGGGCCCGTAATTCACCCCTCCACTTT CASSYWQGARNSPLHF
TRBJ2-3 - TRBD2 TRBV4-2 TGTGCCAGCAGCGAAAAGCGGGGACGACACACAGATACGCAGTATTTT CASSEKRGRHTDTQYF
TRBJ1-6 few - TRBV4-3 TGCGCCAGCAGCCAAGATGAAAGGGGACCTTCACCCCTCCACTTT CASSQDERGPSPLHF
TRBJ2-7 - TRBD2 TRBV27 TGTGCCAGCAGTTTGGGACTACCCTACGAGCAGTACTTC CASSLGLPYEQYF
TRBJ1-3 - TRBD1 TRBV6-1 TGTGCCAGCACCGGGACAGGGGTCGCAGGAAACACCATATATTTT CASTGTGVAGNTIYF
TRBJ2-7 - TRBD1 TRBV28 TGTGCCAGCAGTCCGGACAGGTCCCTAATCTACGAGCAGTACTTC CASSPDRSLIYEQYF
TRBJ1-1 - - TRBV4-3 TGCGCCAGCAGCCAAGAAGCGAGGGTGGGTGCTTTCTTT CASSQEARVGAFF
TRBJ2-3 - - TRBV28 TGTGCCAGCAGTTTAGCGGGACGCACAGATACGCAGTATTTT CASSLAGRTDTQYF
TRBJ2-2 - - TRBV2 TGTGCCAGCAAGTCTAACACCGGGGAGCTGTTTTTT CASKSNTGELFF
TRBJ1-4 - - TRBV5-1 TGCGCCAGCAGCCCCTGGGGGGCCACTAATGAAAAACTGTTTTTT CASSPWGATNEKLFF
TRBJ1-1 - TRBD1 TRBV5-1 TGCGCCAGCAGCTTAACAGGGGGGACTGAAGCTTTCTTT CASSLTGGTEAFF
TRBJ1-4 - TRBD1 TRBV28 TGTGCCAGCAGTAACGTCCCGGGACAGGGGTACTCAATTGAAAAACTGTTTTTT CASSNVPGQGYSIEKLFF
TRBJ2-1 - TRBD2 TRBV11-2 TGTGCCAGCAGCTTTACGCCGGGACTAGAGTCCTACAATGAGCAGTTCTTC CASSFTPGLESYNEQFF
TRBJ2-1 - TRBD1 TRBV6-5 TGTGCCAGCCGTCGGGGACAGGGAGGGTGGAATGAGCAGTTCTTC CASRRGQGGWNEQFF
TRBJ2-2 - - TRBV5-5 TGTGCCAGCAACCTAGGGGGTCCCTCTCTTTACACCGGGGAGCTGTTTTTT CASNLGGPSLYTGELFF